These 5 T cell receptor beta chains originate from one sample sequenced in a study of OX40 agonist ivuxolimab in advanced cancers. Data came from immunoSEQ multiplex PCR; TCRdb stores just in-frame clones and leaves some out. In the table there are roughly 70,000 clones, about 91% of which are singletons. The specimen comprised CD4+ or CD8+ T cells sorted from blood, sampled in a trial of the OX40 agonist ivuxolimab. Receptor source: an adult with an advanced solid tumor such as melanoma, head and neck, liver or kidney cancer.

The rearrangement links TRBV7-6 to TRBJ2-1, with 8 bases matching TRBD2. This CDR3 is 15 amino acids long. The ends lost 5 bases at V and 6 bases at J; junction bases unmatched: 9. Germline V lookup: CDR1 SGHVS, CDR2 FNYEAQ. CDR3 sequence: CASSPGRGAPNEQFF. In DNA, the CDR3 is TGTGCCAGCAGCCCCGGGCGGGGGGCTCCCAATGAGCAGTTCTTC.

The chain carries TRBV5-1 and TRBJ1-1; no reliable D call. The V and J ends lost 3 bases and 4 bases respectively, with 10 bases between them. The CDR3 contains 13 residues. CDR1 and CDR2 from the germline V gene are SGHRS and YFSETQ. The CDR3: CASSSQGSTEAFF. CDR3 nucleotides: TGCGCCAGCAGCTCCCAAGGGTCCACTGAAGCTTTCTTT.

The CDR3 loop reads CASSIGLGPYEQYF. The CDR3 nucleotides read TGTGCCAGTAGTATAGGCCTCGGTCCCTACGAGCAGTACTTC. The rearrangement joins TRBV19 to TRBJ2-5; D is unresolved. The J call may be wrong; the DNA end is better matched by TRBJ2-7. The CDR3 contains 14 residues. CDR1 LNHDA and CDR2 SQIVND come from the germline V gene (reference sequence).

This clone was counted once. The same CDR3 arises from other DNA sequences in this sample as well. The gene calls are TRBV28 and TRBJ1-1; 7 bases are shared with TRBD1. Germline V gives CDR1 MDHEN, CDR2 SYDVKM. This CDR3 is 15 amino acids long. Germline trimming cut 1 base from V and 1 base from J; bases unmatched to any gene: 3. The CDR3, as DNA: TGTGCCAGCAGTTTATCCGACAGGGCGAACACTGAAGCTTTCTTT. Translated: CASSLSDRANTEAFF.

J is TRBJ1-6 and V is TRBV4-1; D may be TRBD1 (6 bases). CDR1 and CDR2 (germline): MGHRA, YSYEKL. This CDR3 is built from 16 residues. Trimming removed 4 bases at V and 7 bases at J, with 17 bases between. CDR3 bases: TGCGCCAGCAGCCGGTACGAGGACAGTGGGAATTCACCCCTCCACTTT. Residues: CASSRYEDSGNSPLHF.